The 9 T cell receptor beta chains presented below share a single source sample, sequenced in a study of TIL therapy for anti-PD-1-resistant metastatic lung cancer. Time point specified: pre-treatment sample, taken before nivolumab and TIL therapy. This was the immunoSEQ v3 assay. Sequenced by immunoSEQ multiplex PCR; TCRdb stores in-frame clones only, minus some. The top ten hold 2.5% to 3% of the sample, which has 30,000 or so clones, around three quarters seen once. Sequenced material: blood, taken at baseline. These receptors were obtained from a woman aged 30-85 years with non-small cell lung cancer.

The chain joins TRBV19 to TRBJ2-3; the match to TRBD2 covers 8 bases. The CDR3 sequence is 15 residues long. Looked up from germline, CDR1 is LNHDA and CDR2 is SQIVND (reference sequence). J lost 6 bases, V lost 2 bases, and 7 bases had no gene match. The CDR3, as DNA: TGTGCCAGTAGTATACAGGGAGGCGGGAGGGATACGCAGTATTTT. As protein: CASSIQGGGRDTQYF.

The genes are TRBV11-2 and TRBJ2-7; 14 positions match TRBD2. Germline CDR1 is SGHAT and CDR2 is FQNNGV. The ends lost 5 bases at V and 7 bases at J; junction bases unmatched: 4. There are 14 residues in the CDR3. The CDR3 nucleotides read TGTGCCAGCAGCGCGGGACTAGCGGGAGTTGAGCAGTACTTC. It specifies CASSAGLAGVEQYF.

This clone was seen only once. CDR3 region: CASWLGGEENEQFF. Written as DNA, the CDR3 is TGTGCCAGCTGGCTCGGTGGGGAGGAGAATGAGCAGTTCTTC. The V and J genes are TRBV6-4 and TRBJ2-1; D is perhaps TRBD2 (6 bases). V lost 8 bases to trimming and J lost 7 bases, with 18 bases between them. The CDR3 sequence is 14 residues long. Germline V gene sequence: CDR1 MRHNA, CDR2 SNTAGT.

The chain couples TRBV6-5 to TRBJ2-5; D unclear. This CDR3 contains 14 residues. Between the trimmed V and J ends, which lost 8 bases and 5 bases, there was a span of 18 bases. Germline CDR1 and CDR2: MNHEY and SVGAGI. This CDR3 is CASSPVEDLETQYF. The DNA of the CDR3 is TGTGCCAGCTCCCCTGTGGAAGACCTGGAGACCCAGTACTTC.

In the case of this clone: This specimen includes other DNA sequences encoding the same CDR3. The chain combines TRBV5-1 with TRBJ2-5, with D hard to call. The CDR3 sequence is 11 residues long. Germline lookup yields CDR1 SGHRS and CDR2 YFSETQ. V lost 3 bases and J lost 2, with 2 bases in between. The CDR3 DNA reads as TGCGCCAGCAGCTCTCAAGAGACCCAGTACTTC. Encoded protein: CASSSQETQYF.

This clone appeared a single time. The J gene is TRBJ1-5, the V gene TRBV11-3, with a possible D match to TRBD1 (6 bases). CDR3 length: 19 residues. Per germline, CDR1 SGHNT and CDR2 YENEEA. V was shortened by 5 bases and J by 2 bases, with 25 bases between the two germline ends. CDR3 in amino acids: CASSRPPPRGRAGNQPQHF. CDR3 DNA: TGTGCCAGCAGCAGACCTCCCCCCAGGGGACGGGCAGGCAATCAGCCCCAGCATTTT.

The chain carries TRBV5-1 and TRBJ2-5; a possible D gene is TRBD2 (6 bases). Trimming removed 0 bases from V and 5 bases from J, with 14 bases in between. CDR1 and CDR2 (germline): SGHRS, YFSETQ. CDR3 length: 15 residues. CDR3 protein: CASSLDPYGTETQYF. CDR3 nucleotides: TGCGCCAGCAGCTTGGACCCTTACGGGACTGAGACCCAGTACTTC. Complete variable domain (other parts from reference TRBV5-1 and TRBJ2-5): KAGVTQTPRYLIKTRGQQVTLSCSPISGHRSVSWYQQTPGQGLQFLFEYFSETQRNKGNFPGRFSGRQFSNSRSEMNVSTLELGDSALYLCASSLDPYGTETQYFGPGTRLLVL.

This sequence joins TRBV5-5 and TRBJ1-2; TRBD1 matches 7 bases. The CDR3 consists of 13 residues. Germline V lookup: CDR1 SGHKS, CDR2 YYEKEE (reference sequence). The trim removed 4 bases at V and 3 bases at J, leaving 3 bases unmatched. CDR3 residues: CASSQTGDYGYTF. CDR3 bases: TGTGCCAGCAGCCAAACAGGGGACTATGGCTACACCTTC. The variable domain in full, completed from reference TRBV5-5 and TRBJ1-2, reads DAGVTQSPTHLIKTRGQQVTLRCSPISGHKSVSWYQQVLGQGPQFIFQYYEKEERGRGNFPDRFSARQFPNYSSELNVNALLLGDSALYLCASSQTGDYGYTFGSGTRLTVV.

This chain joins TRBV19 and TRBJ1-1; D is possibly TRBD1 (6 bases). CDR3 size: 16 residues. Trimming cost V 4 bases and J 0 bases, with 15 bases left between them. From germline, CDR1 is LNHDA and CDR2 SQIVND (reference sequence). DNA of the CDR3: TGTGCCAGTAGTAACTCGGCAGGGGCTATGAACACTGAAGCTTTCTTT. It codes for CASSNSAGAMNTEAFF. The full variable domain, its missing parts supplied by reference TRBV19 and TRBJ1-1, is DGGITQSPKYLFRKEGQNVTLSCEQNLNHDAMYWYRQDPGQGLRLIYYSQIVNDFQKGDIAEGYSVSREKKESFPLTVTSAQKNPTAFYLCASSNSAGAMNTEAFFGQGTRLTVV.